The 2 T cell receptor beta chains listed next were all sequenced from one sample in a study of T cells in Graves' hyperthyroidism and ophthalmopathy. There were TCR beta CDR3 regions amplified from RNA transcripts. When the TCR CDR3 underwent first-round RT-PCR, the HTBI primer set was used. In TCRdb, the multiplex PCR reads were re-called with MiXCR into one record per CDR3 protein. The repertoire has about 700,000 distinct CDR3 sequences, just under 45% of them found once; the top ten carry approximately 7.2%. The sample taken for sequencing was peripheral blood or thyroid tissue (not recorded which). The receptors stem from an adult man with Graves' disease, either hyperthyroidism or ophthalmopathy (not recorded which).

This clonotype was observed at least ten times. The rearrangement uses TRBV7-9 and TRBJ2-7; a weak D match, TRBD2 (6 bases). The V gene's germline CDR1 is SEHNR and CDR2 FQNEAQ (reference sequence). This CDR3 spans 15 amino acids. V was clipped by 5 bases and J by 2 bases, with 16 bases between them. CDR3 nucleotide sequence: TGTGCCAGCAGCGGTCTGACGGGAGAAACCTACGAGCAGTACTTC. Its translation is CASSGLTGETYEQYF.

The J gene is TRBJ2-7, the V gene TRBV10-2; 9 bases fit TRBD2. Germline CDR1 is WSHSY and CDR2 is SAAADI. J gave up 6 bases and V 6 bases, and 15 bases lay outside the gene matches. The CDR3 sequence is 16 residues long. DNA for the CDR3: TGCGCCAGCAGACCGGACCCAGCGGGGGGCCGACCCGAGCAGTACTTC. Protein product: CASRPDPAGGRPEQYF.